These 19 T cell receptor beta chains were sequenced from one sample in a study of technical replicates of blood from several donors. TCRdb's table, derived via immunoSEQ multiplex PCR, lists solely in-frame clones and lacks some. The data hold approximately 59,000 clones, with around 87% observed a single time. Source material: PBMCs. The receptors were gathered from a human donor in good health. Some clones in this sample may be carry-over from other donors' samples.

CDR3: CAWSEDRVREQYF. The CDR3 DNA sequence: TGTGCCTGGAGTGAGGACAGGGTTCGCGAGCAGTACTTC. V and J are TRBV30 and TRBJ2-7; TRBD1 matches at 8 bases. The J segment lost 6 bases and the V segment lost 1 base, leaving 5 bases of the junction unmatched. There are 13 residues in the CDR3. The germline gives CDR1 GTSNPN, CDR2 SVGIG (reference sequence).

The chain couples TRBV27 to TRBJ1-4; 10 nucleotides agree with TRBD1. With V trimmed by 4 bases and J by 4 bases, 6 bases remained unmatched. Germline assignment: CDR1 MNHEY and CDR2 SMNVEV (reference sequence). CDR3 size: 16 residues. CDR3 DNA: TGTGCCAGCAGTTCAGGACAGGGGGTTGGTAATGAAAAACTGTTTTTT. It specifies CASSSGQGVGNEKLFF.

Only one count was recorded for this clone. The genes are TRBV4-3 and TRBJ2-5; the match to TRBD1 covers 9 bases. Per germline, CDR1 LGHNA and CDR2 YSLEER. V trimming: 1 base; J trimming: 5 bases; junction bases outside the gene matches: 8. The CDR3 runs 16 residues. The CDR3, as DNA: TGCGCCAGCAGCCAAGGGGGGACAGGGAGGATGGAGACCCAGTACTTC. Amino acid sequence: CASSQGGTGRMETQYF.

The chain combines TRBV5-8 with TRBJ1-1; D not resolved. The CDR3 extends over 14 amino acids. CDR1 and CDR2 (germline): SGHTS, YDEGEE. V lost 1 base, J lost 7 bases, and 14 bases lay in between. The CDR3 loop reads CASSLRIRKVEAFF. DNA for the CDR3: TGTGCCAGCAGCTTGCGAATCAGGAAAGTTGAAGCTTTCTTT. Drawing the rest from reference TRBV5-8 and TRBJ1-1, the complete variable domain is EAGVTQSPTHLIKTRGQQATLRCSPISGHTSVYWYQQALGLGLQFLLWYDEGEERNRGNFPPRFSGRQFPNYSSELNVNALELEDSALYLCASSLRIRKVEAFFGQGTRLTVV.

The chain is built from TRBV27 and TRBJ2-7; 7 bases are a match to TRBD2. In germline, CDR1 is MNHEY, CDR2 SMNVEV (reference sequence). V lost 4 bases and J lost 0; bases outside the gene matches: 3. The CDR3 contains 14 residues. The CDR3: CASSSAGSSYEQYF. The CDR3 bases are TGTGCCAGCAGTTCAGCGGGGAGCTCCTACGAGCAGTACTTC.

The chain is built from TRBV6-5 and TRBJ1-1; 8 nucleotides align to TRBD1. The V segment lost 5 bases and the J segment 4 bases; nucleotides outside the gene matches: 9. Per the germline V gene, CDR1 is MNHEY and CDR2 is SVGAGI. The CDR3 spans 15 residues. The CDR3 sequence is CASSPPGGLITEAFF. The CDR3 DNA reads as TGTGCCAGCAGTCCCCCAGGGGGCTTGATCACTGAAGCTTTCTTT.

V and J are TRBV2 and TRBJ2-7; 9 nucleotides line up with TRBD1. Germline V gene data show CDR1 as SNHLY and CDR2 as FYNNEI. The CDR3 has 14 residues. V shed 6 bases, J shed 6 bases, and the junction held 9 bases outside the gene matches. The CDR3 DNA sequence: TGTGCCAGCAGAACAGGGGGCGCTTTGGGCGAGCAGTACTTC. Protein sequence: CASRTGGALGEQYF.

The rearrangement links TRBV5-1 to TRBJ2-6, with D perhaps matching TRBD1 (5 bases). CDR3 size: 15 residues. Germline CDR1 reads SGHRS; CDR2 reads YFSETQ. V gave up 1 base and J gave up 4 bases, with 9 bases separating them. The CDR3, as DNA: TGCGCCAGCAGCTTGCCACAGGCCGGGGCCAACGTCCTGACTTTC. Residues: CASSLPQAGANVLTF.

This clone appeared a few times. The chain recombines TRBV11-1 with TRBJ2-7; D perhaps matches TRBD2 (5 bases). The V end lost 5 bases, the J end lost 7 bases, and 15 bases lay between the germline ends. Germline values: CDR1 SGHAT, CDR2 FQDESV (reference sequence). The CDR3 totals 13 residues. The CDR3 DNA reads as TGTGCCAGCAGCAATCGGGGTTTGGGGGAGCAGTACTTC. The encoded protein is CASSNRGLGEQYF.

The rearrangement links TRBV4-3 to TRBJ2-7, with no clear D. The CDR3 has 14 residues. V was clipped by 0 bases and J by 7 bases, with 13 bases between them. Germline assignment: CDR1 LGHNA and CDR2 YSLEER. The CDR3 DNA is TGCGCCAGCAGCCAAGATTTTGGCACGCGGGAGCAGTACTTC. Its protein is CASSQDFGTREQYF.

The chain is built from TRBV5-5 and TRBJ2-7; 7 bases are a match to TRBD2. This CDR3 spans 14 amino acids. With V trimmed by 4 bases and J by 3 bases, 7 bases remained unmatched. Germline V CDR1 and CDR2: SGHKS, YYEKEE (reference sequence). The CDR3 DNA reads TGTGCCAGCAGCCCCGTCCGGGGGGACTACGAGCAGTACTTC. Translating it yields CASSPVRGDYEQYF.

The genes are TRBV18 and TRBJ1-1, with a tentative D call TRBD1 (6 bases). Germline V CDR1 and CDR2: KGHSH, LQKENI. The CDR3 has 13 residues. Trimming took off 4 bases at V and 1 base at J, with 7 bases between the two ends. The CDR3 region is CASSQDRNTEAFF. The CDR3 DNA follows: TGTGCCAGCTCACAGGACAGGAACACTGAAGCTTTCTTT.

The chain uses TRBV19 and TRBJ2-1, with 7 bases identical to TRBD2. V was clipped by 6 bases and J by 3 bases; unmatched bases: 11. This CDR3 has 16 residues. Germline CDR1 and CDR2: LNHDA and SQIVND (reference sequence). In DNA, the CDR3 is TGTGCCAGTAGAAGCCCCAAGAGCGGGATCTACAATGAGCAGTTCTTC. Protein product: CASRSPKSGIYNEQFF. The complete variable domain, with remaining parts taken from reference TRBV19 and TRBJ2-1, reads DGGITQSPKYLFRKEGQNVTLSCEQNLNHDAMYWYRQDPGQGLRLIYYSQIVNDFQKGDIAEGYSVSREKKESFPLTVTSAQKNPTAFYLCASRSPKSGIYNEQFFGPGTRLTVL.

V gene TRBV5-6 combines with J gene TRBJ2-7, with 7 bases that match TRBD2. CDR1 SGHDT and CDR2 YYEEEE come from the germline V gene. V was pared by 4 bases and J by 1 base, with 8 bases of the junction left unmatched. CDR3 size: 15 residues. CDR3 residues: CASSRNDGRSYEQYF. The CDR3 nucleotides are TGTGCCAGCAGCCGCAACGACGGGAGGTCCTACGAGCAGTACTTC.

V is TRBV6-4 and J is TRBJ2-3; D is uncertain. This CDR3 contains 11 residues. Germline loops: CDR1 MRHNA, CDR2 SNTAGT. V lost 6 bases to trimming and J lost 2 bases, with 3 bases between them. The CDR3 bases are TGTGCCAGCAGCCTCACAGATACGCAGTATTTT. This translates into CASSLTDTQYF.

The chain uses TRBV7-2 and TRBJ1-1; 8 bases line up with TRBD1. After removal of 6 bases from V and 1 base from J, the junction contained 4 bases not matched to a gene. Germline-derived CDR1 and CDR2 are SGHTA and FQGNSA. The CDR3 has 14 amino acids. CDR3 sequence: CASRPGTGNTEAFF. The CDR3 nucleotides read TGTGCCAGCAGGCCCGGGACAGGGAACACTGAAGCTTTCTTT.

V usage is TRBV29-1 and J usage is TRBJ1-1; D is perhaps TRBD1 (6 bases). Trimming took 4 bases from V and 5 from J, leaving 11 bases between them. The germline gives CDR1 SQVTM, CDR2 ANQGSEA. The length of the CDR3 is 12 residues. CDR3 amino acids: CSVGTDGTEAFF. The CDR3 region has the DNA TGCAGCGTTGGGACAGATGGAACTGAAGCTTTCTTT.

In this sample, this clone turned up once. The DNA of the CDR3 is TGTGCCAGCAGTGTCCGGGACAGCTATAATTCACCCCTCCACTTT. Protein product: CASSVRDSYNSPLHF. The J gene is TRBJ1-6, the V gene TRBV2; 7 nucleotides match TRBD1. The length of the CDR3 is 15 residues. V dropped 4 bases and J dropped 3; count of bases not matched to a gene: 3. Germline CDR1 reads SNHLY; CDR2 reads FYNNEI.

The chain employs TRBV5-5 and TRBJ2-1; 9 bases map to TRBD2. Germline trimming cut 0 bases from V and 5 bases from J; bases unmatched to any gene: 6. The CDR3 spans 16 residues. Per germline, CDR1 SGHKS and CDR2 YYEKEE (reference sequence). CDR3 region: CASSLGWRGGHNEQFF. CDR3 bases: TGTGCCAGCAGCTTGGGATGGCGGGGGGGCCACAATGAGCAGTTCTTC.